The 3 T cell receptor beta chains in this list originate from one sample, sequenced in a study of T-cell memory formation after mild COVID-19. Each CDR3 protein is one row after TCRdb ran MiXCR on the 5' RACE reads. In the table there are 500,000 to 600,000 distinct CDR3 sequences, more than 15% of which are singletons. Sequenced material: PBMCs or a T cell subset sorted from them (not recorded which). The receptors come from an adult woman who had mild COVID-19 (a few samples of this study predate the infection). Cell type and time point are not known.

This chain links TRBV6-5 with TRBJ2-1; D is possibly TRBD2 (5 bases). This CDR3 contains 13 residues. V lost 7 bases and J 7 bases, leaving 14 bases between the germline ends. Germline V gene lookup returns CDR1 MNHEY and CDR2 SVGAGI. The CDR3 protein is CASKRGSGNEQFF. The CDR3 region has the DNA TGTGCCAGCAAACGAGGGAGTGGGAATGAGCAGTTCTTC.

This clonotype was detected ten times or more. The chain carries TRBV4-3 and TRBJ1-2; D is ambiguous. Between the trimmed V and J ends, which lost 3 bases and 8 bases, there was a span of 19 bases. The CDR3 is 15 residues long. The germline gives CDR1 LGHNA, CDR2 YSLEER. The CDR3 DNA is TGCGCCAGCAGCCACTCGGCCAACGGGGTCGACGGCTACACCTTC. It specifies CASSHSANGVDGYTF.

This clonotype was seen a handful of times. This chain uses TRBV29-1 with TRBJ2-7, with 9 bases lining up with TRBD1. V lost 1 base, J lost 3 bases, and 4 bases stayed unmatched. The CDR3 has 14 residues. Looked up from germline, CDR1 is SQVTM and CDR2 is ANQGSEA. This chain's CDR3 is CSVEGGTGIYEQYF. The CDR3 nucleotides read TGCAGCGTTGAAGGGGGGACAGGGATCTACGAGCAGTACTTC.